This record covers a single T cell receptor beta chain. This entry belongs to a study of patients and donors after allogeneic stem cell transplantation. V trimming: 4 bases; J trimming: 3 bases; junction bases outside the gene matches: 8. The CDR3 consists of 17 residues. Germline V gives CDR1 MNHEY, CDR2 SVGEGT. TCRdb re-called the RT-PCR reads through MiXCR, storing one row per CDR3 protein. Of a few hundred thousand distinct CDR3 sequences listed, about 37% were seen once; the top ten hold around 10%. The J gene is TRBJ2-3, the V gene TRBV6-2 or TRBV6-3; 12 nucleotides align to TRBD2. This receptor was taken from a human donor who was either an allogeneic HSCT recipient or a stem cell or donor lymphocyte infusion donor (not recorded which). It is not recorded whose cells these are; they may come from a transplant donor. What was sequenced was blood, either unsorted or a sorted T cell fraction (not recorded which). Here the CDR3 reads CASSFASGGADTDTQYF. DNA for the CDR3: TGTGCCAGCAGTTTCGCTAGCGGGGGGGCCGATACAGATACGCAGTATTTT.